The clone carrying this T cell receptor beta chain showed up many times. Its antigen is undetermined. CDR1 is SGHNT and CDR2 is YYREEE in the germline V gene (reference sequence). CDR3 length equals 16 residues. V was clipped by 4 bases and J by 5 bases, with 18 bases between them. The entry originates in a study of T cell repertoires in cytomegalovirus infection. Study overall: Carrying CMV and the relevant HLA type showed in public TCR beta signatures.

Study-wide results and caveats: Summed frequency of public TCR beta families distinguished CMV carriers with the relevant HLA. What dominated the ex vivo response were HLA-C-restricted CMV-specific TCR beta clonotypes.

TCRdb re-called the reads through MiXCR, storing one row per CDR3 protein. This sample has about 110,000 distinct CDR3 sequences, with 10% found just once. The origin of this receptor is a human donor in good health (CMV status not recorded). Some clones in this sample may be carry-over from other donors' samples. The chain links TRBV5-4 to TRBJ2-2; D possibly uses TRBD1 or TRBD2 (5 bases each). Input material: PBMCs, sequenced either directly or after in vitro stimulation (not recorded which). This CDR3 is CASSPVGELQTGELFF. CDR3 sequence (DNA): TGTGCCAGCAGCCCTGTGGGGGAACTCCAGACCGGGGAGCTGTTTTTT.